This T cell receptor (beta chain) was documented in a study of T-cell reconstitution after alpha-beta-depleted transplantation in children. V dropped 7 bases and J dropped 3 bases, with 16 bases sitting between them. This CDR3 contains 13 residues. The germline gives CDR1 SQVTM, CDR2 ANQGSEA. Molecular barcoding with unique molecular identifiers was used for the TCRbeta library. In TCRdb, the PCR reads were re-called with MiXCR into one record per CDR3 protein. The table records approximately 390,000 distinct CDR3 sequences, roughly 11% of them present only once. This clonotype was obtained from a human donor who donated a stem cell graft to a child with acute myeloid leukemia. This sample comprised PBMCs from the stem cell graft donor, obtained from the stem cell graft. This chain links TRBV29-1 with TRBJ2-7, with a possible D match to TRBD1 (5 bases). The CDR3 sequence is CSAKPLQGYEQYF. DNA of the CDR3: TGCAGCGCCAAACCACTTCAGGGCTACGAGCAGTACTTC.